Included here is one T cell receptor (beta chain) sequence, with context. TCRdb re-analysed the 5' RACE reads in MiXCR, keeping a single row per CDR3 protein. This sample has about 66,000 distinct CDR3 sequences, with nearly 3.5% found just once. The record originates from a study of neurological immune-mediated disorders. Study overall: The roughly 34 multiple sclerosis patients comprised some 31 that were relapsing-remitting and 3 that were secondary progressive.

CDR3 length: 12 residues. The germline CDR1 and CDR2 sequences are MNHEY and SVGEGT. Trimming removed 7 bases at V and 4 bases at J, with 8 bases between. Sequencing used PBMCs. The chain employs TRBV6-2 or TRBV6-3 and TRBJ1-5, with D hard to call. This clonotype was obtained from a man aged 35 to 55 with multiple sclerosis. In nucleotides, the CDR3 is TGTGCCAGCACTCGGGCTAATCAGCCCCAGCATTTT. Residues: CASTRANQPQHF.